This T cell receptor beta chain was captured by sequencing in a study of early T cells in non-severe SARS-CoV-2 infection. V dropped 0 bases and J dropped 1; count of bases not matched to a gene: 6. CDR3 length: 16 residues. Germline lookup yields CDR1 KGHSH and CDR2 LQKENI. Separate cDNA molecules each had unique molecular identifiers attached to them. TCRdb ran MiXCR on the 5' RACE reads and lists one entry per CDR3 protein. Of 55,000 to 75,000 distinct CDR3 sequences in the sample, about 12% are singletons; the top ten hold 1.5% to 2%. This clonotype was seen a few times. The source is an adult who was a healthcare worker with PCR-confirmed SARS-CoV-2 infection or an uninfected control (not recorded which). J is TRBJ2-7 and V is TRBV18; 7 bases match TRBD1. The sequenced sample was whole blood. The CDR3 spells CASSPPAPGGSYEQYF. In DNA form, the CDR3 reads TGTGCCAGCTCACCACCGGCCCCAGGGGGTTCCTACGAGCAGTACTTC.